This T cell receptor beta chain was found in a study of shared clonotypes between healthy human individuals. This CDR3 spans 12 amino acids. Germline values: CDR1 SGHRS, CDR2 YFSETQ. V was clipped by 4 bases and J by 5 bases, with 9 bases between them. Worth noting for this clone: This CDR3 is also generated by other DNA sequences in the sample.

TCRdb's copy holds only in-frame clones and misses some; the assay was immunoSEQ multiplex PCR. In the table there are approximately 2.5 million clones, 85% to 95% of which are singletons. The chain carries TRBV5-1 and TRBJ2-5, with D unclear. This sequence originates from a man aged 18 to 30 in good health. Sequenced material: naive CD4+ T cells sorted from blood. The subset was: CD45RA+ positively selected. CDR3 in DNA: TGCGCCAGCAGCCCGCCCTCGGAGACCCAGTACTTC. It translates to CASSPPSETQYF.